The rows below give T cell receptor beta chains drawn from one sample of a study of T-cell memory formation after mild COVID-19. TCRdb re-derived calls from the 5' RACE reads in MiXCR, one entry per CDR3 protein. There are about 470,000 distinct CDR3 sequences in the sample; roughly 25% occur only once, and around 13% lies in the top ten. The specimen was PBMCs or a T cell subset sorted from them (not recorded which). These receptors were obtained from an adult woman who had mild COVID-19 (a few samples of this study predate the infection). Cell type and time point are not known. CDR3s include the opening cysteine and the closing phenylalanine or tryptophan. A D gene is named only where the DNA matches it firmly. Clone size is given for some rows only: seen once, a few or many times, or a class if the clone is expanded.

j_call: TRBJ1-5; clone_size: -; v_call: TRBV7-9; d_call: -; cdr3_nt: TGTGCCAGCACCCACGACTCTGCTCAGCCCCAGCATTTT; cdr3_aa: CASTHDSAQPQHF
j_call: TRBJ2-7; clone_size: -; v_call: TRBV14; d_call: -; cdr3_nt: TGTGCCAGCAGCCAAGACGCCAGATTTGGGGGAGTACCGTACTTC; cdr3_aa: CASSQDARFGGVPYF
j_call: TRBJ2-3; clone_size: many; v_call: TRBV18; d_call: TRBD1; cdr3_nt: TGTGCCAGCTCACCACGCCGGGACAGCCGCACAGATACGCAGTATTTT; cdr3_aa: CASSPRRDSRTDTQYF
j_call: TRBJ2-5; clone_size: few; v_call: TRBV7-9; d_call: TRBD2; cdr3_nt: TGTGCCAGCAGCTTGACTAGCGGGGTCCAAGAGACCCAGTACTTC; cdr3_aa: CASSLTSGVQETQYF
j_call: TRBJ1-4; clone_size: -; v_call: TRBV6-5; d_call: -; cdr3_nt: TGTGCCAGCAGTTCGCTACTGTTAGGGGCCCCTTCCTATGAAAAACTGTTTTTT; cdr3_aa: CASSSLLLGAPSYEKLFF
j_call: TRBJ2-5; clone_size: -; v_call: TRBV6-6; d_call: -; cdr3_nt: TGTGCCAGCAGTTACCCCGCTGGCGTACCACTAGTCCAAGAGACCCAGTACTTC; cdr3_aa: CASSYPAGVPLVQETQYF
j_call: TRBJ1-1; clone_size: -; v_call: TRBV19; d_call: TRBD1; cdr3_nt: TGTGCCAGTAGTATCGGTGCCCGGGACAGCTTCATGAACACTGAAGCTTTCTTT; cdr3_aa: CASSIGARDSFMNTEAFF
j_call: TRBJ2-7; clone_size: many; v_call: TRBV12-3/TRBV12-4; d_call: TRBD2; cdr3_nt: TGTGCCAGCAGTCCGGGACTAGCGGGGGGATTGTACGAGCAGTACTTC; cdr3_aa: CASSPGLAGGLYEQYF
j_call: TRBJ1-5; clone_size: few; v_call: TRBV19; d_call: -; cdr3_nt: TGTGCCAGTAGTATAGATGGTAGAGTGGATAGCAATCAGCCCCAGCATTTT; cdr3_aa: CASSIDGRVDSNQPQHF
j_call: TRBJ2-1; clone_size: many; v_call: TRBV12-3/TRBV12-4; d_call: -; cdr3_nt: TGTGCCAGCAGTCTTCCGGGCCTAGCCCGGGAGCAGTTCTTC; cdr3_aa: CASSLPGLAREQFF
j_call: TRBJ1-4; clone_size: -; v_call: TRBV20-1; d_call: -; cdr3_nt: TGCAGTGCTAGCTCCTCAGGAGGGTGGAATGAAGAACTGTTTTTT; cdr3_aa: CSASSSGGWNEELFF
j_call: TRBJ2-2; clone_size: -; v_call: TRBV10-2; d_call: -; cdr3_nt: TGCGCCAGCAGTGAGGGGGTGAACACCGGGGAGCTGTTTTTT; cdr3_aa: CASSEGVNTGELFF
j_call: TRBJ2-1; clone_size: -; v_call: TRBV6-2/TRBV6-3; d_call: TRBD2; cdr3_nt: TGTGCCAGTAATTTCCACGCGATGGCTAGCGGGCTTAATGAGCAGTTCTTC; cdr3_aa: CASNFHAMASGLNEQFF
j_call: TRBJ2-3; clone_size: few; v_call: TRBV29-1; d_call: -; cdr3_nt: TGCAGCGTTTCACCCTGGATGGGGGGCGGAAGCACAGATACGCAGTATTTT; cdr3_aa: CSVSPWMGGGSTDTQYF
j_call: TRBJ2-2; clone_size: -; v_call: TRBV27; d_call: -; cdr3_nt: TGTGCCAGCACCCCCGCCAGCGCAGGGGGGGAGCTGTTTTTT; cdr3_aa: CASTPASAGGELFF
j_call: TRBJ2-1; clone_size: few; v_call: TRBV12-3/TRBV12-4; d_call: -; cdr3_nt: TGTGCCAGCAGTACTGGGACACGCAATGAGCAGTTCTTC; cdr3_aa: CASSTGTRNEQFF
j_call: TRBJ1-5; clone_size: -; v_call: TRBV7-8; d_call: -; cdr3_nt: TGTGCCAGCAGCTTAGGTTCGTGGGGGAACAATCAGCCCCAGCATTTT; cdr3_aa: CASSLGSWGNNQPQHF
j_call: TRBJ1-2; clone_size: few; v_call: TRBV4-1; d_call: -; cdr3_nt: TGCGCCAGCAGCCAAGACGGCAGGGTTGGCTACACCTTC; cdr3_aa: CASSQDGRVGYTF
j_call: TRBJ2-7; clone_size: few; v_call: TRBV10-3; d_call: TRBD2; cdr3_nt: TGTGCCATCAGTCTTACTAGCGGGGGTTACGAGCAGTACTTC; cdr3_aa: CAISLTSGGYEQYF
j_call: TRBJ2-5; clone_size: -; v_call: TRBV6-1; d_call: -; cdr3_nt: TGTGCCAGCAGTGGGAGGGGGCGACCTCAAGAGACCCAGTACTTC; cdr3_aa: CASSGRGRPQETQYF
j_call: TRBJ1-2; clone_size: -; v_call: TRBV9; d_call: TRBD1; cdr3_nt: TGTGCCAGCAGCGTAGACGGACAGGCTCGATGGGGCTACACCTTC; cdr3_aa: CASSVDGQARWGYTF
j_call: TRBJ2-3; clone_size: once; v_call: TRBV12-5; d_call: -; cdr3_nt: TGTGCTAGTGGTTCAGGGGTCTCAACAGATACGCAGTATTTT; cdr3_aa: CASGSGVSTDTQYF
j_call: TRBJ2-3; clone_size: few; v_call: TRBV6-1; d_call: TRBD1; cdr3_nt: TGTGCCAGCAGTAACAGGGGCTTTAGCACAGATACGCAGTATTTT; cdr3_aa: CASSNRGFSTDTQYF
j_call: TRBJ1-4; clone_size: few; v_call: TRBV5-6; d_call: -; cdr3_nt: TGTGCCAGCAGCTTGGTTCGGGGCTCGAATGAAAAACTGTTTTTT; cdr3_aa: CASSLVRGSNEKLFF
j_call: TRBJ2-7; clone_size: few; v_call: TRBV15; d_call: TRBD1; cdr3_nt: TGTGCCACCAGTAGACAGGGCCGCTACTACGAGCAGTACTTC; cdr3_aa: CATSRQGRYYEQYF
j_call: TRBJ2-4; clone_size: -; v_call: TRBV7-9; d_call: TRBD1; cdr3_nt: TGTGCCAGCAGCTTAGGTGGACAGGGTGGCATTCAGTACTTC; cdr3_aa: CASSLGGQGGIQYF
j_call: TRBJ2-3; clone_size: -; v_call: TRBV9; d_call: TRBD2; cdr3_nt: TGTGCCAGCAGCGTAGATCCAGCGGGAGGGTCAGATACGCAGTATTTT; cdr3_aa: CASSVDPAGGSDTQYF
j_call: TRBJ2-5; clone_size: few; v_call: TRBV5-1; d_call: TRBD2; cdr3_nt: TGCGCCAGCAGCTCCTCGCTGAGCGGGGGGGGAGAGACCCAGTACTTC; cdr3_aa: CASSSSLSGGGETQYF
j_call: TRBJ2-3; clone_size: -; v_call: TRBV7-8; d_call: TRBD2; cdr3_nt: TGTGCCAGCAGCTTAGTAGGTAGCGGGCCGACCACAGATACGCAGTATTTT; cdr3_aa: CASSLVGSGPTTDTQYF
j_call: TRBJ2-1; clone_size: -; v_call: TRBV3-1; d_call: TRBD2; cdr3_nt: TGTGCCAGCAGCCGTCGAACCGGGACTAGCTACAATGAGCAGTTCTTC; cdr3_aa: CASSRRTGTSYNEQFF
j_call: TRBJ1-5; clone_size: -; v_call: TRBV19; d_call: -; cdr3_nt: TGTGCCAGTAGTATCCGACAGGCGAATCAGCCCCAGCATTTT; cdr3_aa: CASSIRQANQPQHF
j_call: TRBJ2-7; clone_size: -; v_call: TRBV29-1; d_call: -; cdr3_nt: TGCAGCGTTGAAGAGTGGGGCAGATCCTCCTACGAGCAGTACTTC; cdr3_aa: CSVEEWGRSSYEQYF
j_call: TRBJ1-1; clone_size: -; v_call: TRBV6-2/TRBV6-3; d_call: -; cdr3_nt: TGTGCCAGCAGTTCCCCTGGTGGAGGGCCATCCACTGAAGCTTTCTTT; cdr3_aa: CASSSPGGGPSTEAFF
j_call: TRBJ2-2; clone_size: few; v_call: TRBV12-3/TRBV12-4; d_call: TRBD2; cdr3_nt: TGTGCCAGCAGTTTTGCTATAGCGGGGAACACCGGGGAGCTGTTTTTT; cdr3_aa: CASSFAIAGNTGELFF
j_call: TRBJ2-3; clone_size: -; v_call: TRBV6-4; d_call: -; cdr3_nt: TGTGCCAGCAGTGAGAAGGGGGACACAGATACGCAGTATTTT; cdr3_aa: CASSEKGDTDTQYF
j_call: TRBJ2-5; clone_size: few; v_call: TRBV4-1; d_call: -; cdr3_nt: TGCGCCAGCAGCCAAGATTTGGGGAGCCAAGAGACCCAGTACTTC; cdr3_aa: CASSQDLGSQETQYF
j_call: TRBJ2-3; clone_size: few; v_call: TRBV5-1; d_call: -; cdr3_nt: TGCGCCAGCAGCTTGTACCGGGGAGTGGGGGCAGATACGCAGTATTTT; cdr3_aa: CASSLYRGVGADTQYF
j_call: TRBJ2-1; clone_size: -; v_call: TRBV12-3/TRBV12-4; d_call: -; cdr3_nt: TGTGCCAGCAGTCCCTCCCGGGATCATAGCTGGGGGTACAATGAGCAGTTCTTC; cdr3_aa: CASSPSRDHSWGYNEQFF
j_call: TRBJ2-5; clone_size: -; v_call: TRBV12-3/TRBV12-4; d_call: -; cdr3_nt: TGTGCCAGCAGTTCCGCCCCCCCTAGGGAGGAGACCCAGTACTTC; cdr3_aa: CASSSAPPREETQYF
j_call: TRBJ1-4; clone_size: few; v_call: TRBV30; d_call: -; cdr3_nt: TGTGCCTGGAGTCGGTACACGGGAGAAAAACTGTTTTTT; cdr3_aa: CAWSRYTGEKLFF
j_call: TRBJ2-1; clone_size: few; v_call: TRBV5-1; d_call: TRBD2; cdr3_nt: TGCGCCAGCAGCGGCTCTTCCGGGGGGGCCCTCTACAATGAGCAGTTCTTC; cdr3_aa: CASSGSSGGALYNEQFF
j_call: TRBJ2-6; clone_size: -; v_call: TRBV24-1; d_call: -; cdr3_nt: TGTGCCACCAGTGATTTTAGGAGCTCTGGGGCCAACGTCCTGACTTTC; cdr3_aa: CATSDFRSSGANVLTF
j_call: TRBJ2-1; clone_size: few; v_call: TRBV5-1; d_call: -; cdr3_nt: TGCGCCAGCAGCTTTGAGGGGAACTCCTACAATGAGCAGTTCTTC; cdr3_aa: CASSFEGNSYNEQFF
j_call: TRBJ1-3; clone_size: -; v_call: TRBV29-1; d_call: -; cdr3_nt: TGCAGCGTTGAAGATCAGAGCCAACGAGCAGGGAACACCATATATTTT; cdr3_aa: CSVEDQSQRAGNTIYF
j_call: TRBJ1-1; clone_size: -; v_call: TRBV6-5; d_call: -; cdr3_nt: TGTGCCAGCAGTTACATTTCAGGTGGGGGGACTGAAGCTTTCTTT; cdr3_aa: CASSYISGGGTEAFF
j_call: TRBJ1-1; clone_size: -; v_call: TRBV29-1; d_call: -; cdr3_nt: TGCAGCGTTATTACCCTGAACACTGAAGCTTTCTTT; cdr3_aa: CSVITLNTEAFF
j_call: TRBJ2-3; clone_size: many; v_call: TRBV12-3/TRBV12-4; d_call: -; cdr3_nt: TGTGCCAGCAGAAGAGGCACAGATACGCAGTATTTT; cdr3_aa: CASRRGTDTQYF